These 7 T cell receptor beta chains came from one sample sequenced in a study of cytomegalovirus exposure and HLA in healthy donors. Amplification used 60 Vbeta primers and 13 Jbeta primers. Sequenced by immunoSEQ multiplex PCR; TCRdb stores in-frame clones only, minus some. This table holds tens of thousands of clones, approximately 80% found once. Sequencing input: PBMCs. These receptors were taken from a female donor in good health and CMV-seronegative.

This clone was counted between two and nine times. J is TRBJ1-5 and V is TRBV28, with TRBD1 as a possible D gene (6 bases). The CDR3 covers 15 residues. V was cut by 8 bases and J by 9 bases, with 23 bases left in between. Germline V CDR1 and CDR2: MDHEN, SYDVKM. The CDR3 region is CASSRGGGQGGPQHF. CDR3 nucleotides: TGTGCCAGCTCTAGAGGGGGGGGCCAAGGAGGGCCCCAGCATTTT.

CDR3 amino acids: CASTSNYEQYF. DNA of the CDR3: TGCGCCAGCACTAGCAACTACGAGCAGTACTTC. The V call is TRBV5-1, the J call TRBJ2-7; weak D call: TRBD2 (5 bases). Germline V gives CDR1 SGHRS, CDR2 YFSETQ. The CDR3 totals 11 residues. V lost 6 bases and J 3 bases, leaving 7 bases between the germline ends.

DNA of the CDR3: TGCGCCAGCAGTGAAACAGGCGACTATGGCTACACCTTC. It is translated as CASSETGDYGYTF. The J gene is TRBJ1-2, the V gene TRBV10-2, with D possibly matching TRBD1 (5 bases). Trimming stripped 3 bases from V and 3 bases from J, with 8 bases between. Per germline, CDR1 WSHSY and CDR2 SAAADI. The CDR3 runs to 13 residues.

CDR3 coding DNA: TGCGCCAGCAGCTTGGGGCTGACTAGCGTGGGCACAGATACGCAGTATTTT. Translation: CASSLGLTSVGTDTQYF. The genes are TRBV5-1 and TRBJ2-3, with 8 bases aligning to TRBD2. In germline, CDR1 is SGHRS, CDR2 YFSETQ. V lost 0 bases and J lost 1; bases outside the gene matches: 7. The CDR3 runs to 17 residues.

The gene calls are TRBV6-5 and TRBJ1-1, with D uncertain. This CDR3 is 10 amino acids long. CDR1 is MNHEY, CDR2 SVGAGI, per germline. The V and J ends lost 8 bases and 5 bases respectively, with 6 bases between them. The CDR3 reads CASRGTEAFF. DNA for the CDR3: TGTGCCAGCCGCGGGACTGAAGCTTTCTTT.

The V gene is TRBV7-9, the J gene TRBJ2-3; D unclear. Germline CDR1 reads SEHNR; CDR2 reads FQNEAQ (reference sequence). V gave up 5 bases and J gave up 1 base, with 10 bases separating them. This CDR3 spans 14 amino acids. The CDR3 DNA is TGTGCCAGCAGCGCTGACTTCCGCACAGATACGCAGTATTTT. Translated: CASSADFRTDTQYF.

The CDR3: CASSSVTGTGPYEQYF. The CDR3 DNA reads TGTGCCAGCAGTTCCGTTACCGGGACAGGGCCCTACGAGCAGTACTTC. The V gene is TRBV6-5, the J gene TRBJ2-7; 9 bases are a match to TRBD1. This CDR3 is built from 16 residues. The V gene's germline CDR1 is MNHEY and CDR2 SVGAGI. With V trimmed by 4 bases and J by 2 bases, 9 bases remained unmatched.